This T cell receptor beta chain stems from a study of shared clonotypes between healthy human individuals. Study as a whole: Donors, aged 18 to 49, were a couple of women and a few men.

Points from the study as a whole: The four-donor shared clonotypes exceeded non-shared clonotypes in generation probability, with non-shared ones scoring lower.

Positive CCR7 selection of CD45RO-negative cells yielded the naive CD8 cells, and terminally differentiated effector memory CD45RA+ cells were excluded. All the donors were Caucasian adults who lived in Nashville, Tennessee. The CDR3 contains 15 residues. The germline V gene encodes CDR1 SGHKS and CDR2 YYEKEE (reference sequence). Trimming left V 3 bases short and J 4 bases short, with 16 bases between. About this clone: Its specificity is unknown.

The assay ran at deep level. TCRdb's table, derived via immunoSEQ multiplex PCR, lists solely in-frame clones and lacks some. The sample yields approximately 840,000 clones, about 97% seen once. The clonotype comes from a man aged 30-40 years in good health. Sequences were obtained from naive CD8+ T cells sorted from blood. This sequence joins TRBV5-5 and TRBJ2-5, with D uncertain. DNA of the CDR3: TGTGCCAGCAGCTCCGGCGAAATATGGGGAGAGACCCAGTACTTC. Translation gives CASSSGEIWGETQYF.